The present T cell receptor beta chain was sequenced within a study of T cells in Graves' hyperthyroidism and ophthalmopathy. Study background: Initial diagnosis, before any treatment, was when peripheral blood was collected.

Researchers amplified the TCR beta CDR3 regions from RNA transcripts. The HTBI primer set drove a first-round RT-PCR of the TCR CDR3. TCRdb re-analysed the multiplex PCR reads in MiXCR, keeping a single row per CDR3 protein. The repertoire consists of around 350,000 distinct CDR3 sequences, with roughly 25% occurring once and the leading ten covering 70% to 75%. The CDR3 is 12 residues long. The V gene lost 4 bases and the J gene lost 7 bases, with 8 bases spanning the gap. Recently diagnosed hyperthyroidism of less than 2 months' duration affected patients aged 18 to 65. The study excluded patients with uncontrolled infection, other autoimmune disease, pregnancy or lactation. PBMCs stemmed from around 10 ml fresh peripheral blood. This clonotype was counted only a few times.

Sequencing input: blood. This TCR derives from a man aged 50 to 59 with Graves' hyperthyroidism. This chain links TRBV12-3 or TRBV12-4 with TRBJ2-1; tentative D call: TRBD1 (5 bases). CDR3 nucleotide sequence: TGTGCCAGCAGTTCCAGGGTAAATGAGCAGTTCTTC. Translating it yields CASSSRVNEQFF.